This is a list of T cell receptor beta chains from one sample in a study of technical replicates of blood from several donors. Clones were sequenced by immunoSEQ multiplex PCR, and TCRdb holds only the in-frame ones, with some missing. The sample consists of 84,000 or so clones, 97% of them appearing once. Sequencing was carried out using T cells isolated from PBMCs. Receptor source: a human donor in good health. The CDR3 runs from the conserved cysteine through the conserved F or W. The order of the fields is D gene, clone size, J gene, V gene, CDR3 protein, CDR3 DNA. A D gene is named only where the DNA matches it firmly. Size is omitted from some rows. Given values are once, few, many or a class for expanded clones.

NA	NA	TRBJ2-1	TRBV2	CASEQAPYNEQFF	TGTGCCAGCGAACAGGCCCCCTACAATGAGCAGTTCTTC
TRBD2	NA	TRBJ2-5	TRBV5-5	CASSLIAGEETQYF	TGTGCCAGCAGCTTAATAGCGGGAGAGGAGACCCAGTACTTC
NA	once	TRBJ1-2	TRBV28	CASSSLNYGYTF	TGTGCCAGCAGCTCACTTAACTATGGCTACACCTTC
TRBD1	NA	TRBJ2-2	TRBV28	CASQSGRDRRTGELFF	TGTGCCTCCCAGTCCGGCAGGGACAGGAGGACCGGGGAGCTGTTTTTT
TRBD1	NA	TRBJ2-2	TRBV9	CASSVAGDPGTGPNTGELFF	TGTGCCAGCAGCGTAGCTGGGGACCCCGGGACAGGCCCGAACACCGGGGAGCTGTTTTTT
NA	NA	TRBJ2-5	TRBV9	CASSVGADVETQYF	TGTGCCAGCAGCGTAGGGGCAGATGTAGAGACCCAGTACTTC
TRBD1	NA	TRBJ2-7	TRBV30	CAWSRQGFYEQYF	TGTGCCTGGAGTCGACAGGGATTCTACGAGCAGTACTTC
NA	NA	TRBJ2-1	TRBV7-8	CASSLMAEPSYNEQFF	TGTGCCAGCAGCTTAATGGCGGAACCCAGCTACAATGAGCAGTTCTTC
TRBD1	NA	TRBJ1-2	TRBV7-9	CASSLQGAGYTF	TGTGCCAGCAGCTTACAGGGGGCCGGCTACACCTTC
TRBD2	NA	TRBJ2-7	TRBV7-9	CASSPTSGVLYEQYF	TGTGCCAGCAGCCCGACTAGCGGGGTCCTCTACGAGCAGTACTTC
NA	NA	TRBJ1-5	TRBV30	CAWSVRGDQPQHF	TGTGCCTGGAGTGTACGCGGGGATCAGCCCCAGCATTTT
NA	NA	TRBJ1-1	TRBV6-4	CASSDRGNTEAFF	TGTGCCAGCAGTGACAGGGGGAACACTGAAGCTTTCTTT
NA	NA	TRBJ1-3	TRBV28	CASSPPHSRDTIYF	TGTGCCAGCAGCCCTCCACATTCTCGGGACACCATATATTTT
NA	once	TRBJ2-7	TRBV6-4	CASSELGSYEQYF	TGTGCCAGCAGTGAGCTAGGATCCTACGAGCAGTACTTC
NA	NA	TRBJ1-2	TRBV6-5	CAETGHYGYTF	TGTGCCGAGACAGGTCACTATGGCTACACCTTC
NA	NA	TRBJ2-1	TRBV6-5	CASRHPTGSNEQFF	TGTGCCAGCAGGCACCCTACGGGGAGCAATGAGCAGTTCTTC
NA	NA	TRBJ2-5	TRBV25-1	CASSEYASTETQYF	TGTGCCAGCAGTGAATATGCTAGCACGGAGACCCAGTACTTC
NA	NA	TRBJ2-2	TRBV29-1	CSVGQTNTGELFF	TGCAGCGTTGGGCAGACGAACACCGGGGAGCTGTTTTTT
NA	NA	TRBJ1-2	TRBV5-5	CASSYGGSYGYTF	TGTGCCAGCAGTTATGGGGGCAGCTATGGCTACACCTTC
TRBD1	NA	TRBJ1-1	TRBV28	CASSPPDREAFF	TGTGCCAGCAGCCCCCCGGACAGGGAAGCTTTCTTT
TRBD2	NA	TRBJ2-7	TRBV27	CASSLSRRRLAGAPSYEQYF	TGTGCCAGCAGTTTATCGAGGCGACGACTAGCGGGAGCCCCTTCCTACGAGCAGTACTTC
NA	NA	TRBJ1-1	TRBV4-1	CASSQQGTEAFF	TGCGCCAGCAGCCAACAGGGAACTGAAGCTTTCTTT
TRBD2	NA	TRBJ2-2	TRBV19	CASSPLAGFPGELFF	TGTGCCAGTAGTCCACTAGCGGGGTTCCCCGGGGAGCTGTTTTTT
TRBD1	few	TRBJ2-7	TRBV6-6	CASNPGTGGYEQYF	TGTGCCAGCAACCCCGGGACAGGGGGCTACGAGCAGTACTTC
NA	NA	TRBJ2-2	TRBV5-1	CASSEILGGTGELFF	TGCGCCAGCAGCGAGATCCTAGGGGGCACCGGGGAGCTGTTTTTT
NA	NA	TRBJ2-3	TRBV28	CASSLWGRDTQYF	TGTGCCAGCAGTTTATGGGGGCGAGATACGCAGTATTTT
NA	NA	TRBJ1-3	TRBV11-2	CASSLTQERNTIYF	TGTGCCAGCAGCTTAACACAGGAACGTAACACCATATATTTT
TRBD2	NA	TRBJ2-7	TRBV10-2	CASSSLGGALWKGVEQYF	TGCGCCAGTAGTTCGTTGGGAGGGGCGCTTTGGAAAGGTGTCGAGCAGTACTTC
NA	NA	TRBJ2-1	TRBV25-1	CASRSGTRSSYNEQFF	TGTGCCAGCAGATCCGGGACAAGGAGCTCCTACAATGAGCAGTTCTTC
TRBD1	once	TRBJ1-2	TRBV5-1	CASSLVTGGDGYTF	TGCGCCAGCAGCTTGGTGACAGGGGGCGATGGCTACACCTTC
NA	once	TRBJ2-1	TRBV19	CASRGIQQGKNEQFF	TGTGCCAGTAGGGGCATACAACAGGGTAAGAATGAGCAGTTCTTC
NA	NA	TRBJ2-6	TRBV7-6	CASSLRSGFGANVLTF	TGTGCCAGCAGCTTACGTTCAGGGTTTGGGGCCAACGTCCTGACTTTC
NA	NA	TRBJ2-5	TRBV11-2	CASSLGRQLQETQYF	TGTGCCAGCAGCTTAGGAAGACAGCTCCAAGAGACCCAGTACTTC
NA	NA	TRBJ1-1	TRBV11-3	CASSLFQSNTEAFF	TGTGCCAGCAGCTTATTCCAGTCTAACACTGAAGCTTTCTTT
NA	NA	TRBJ1-1	TRBV2	CASSEIVVNTEAFF	TGTGCCAGCAGTGAAATTGTCGTGAACACTGAAGCTTTCTTT
TRBD2	NA	TRBJ2-1	TRBV9	CASSVLAGLTYNEQFF	TGTGCCAGCAGCGTATTAGCGGGACTTACCTACAATGAGCAGTTCTTC
NA	NA	TRBJ2-1	TRBV13	CASSPGLEEFF	TGTGCCAGCAGCCCCGGGTTAGAGGAGTTCTTC
NA	NA	TRBJ1-2	TRBV19	CASSIGGGAPGYTF	TGTGCCAGTAGTATAGGTGGGGGGGCGCCTGGCTACACCTTC
NA	NA	TRBJ1-1	TRBV5-6	CASSLLLGVTEAFF	TGTGCCAGCAGCCTTCTACTCGGAGTAACTGAAGCTTTCTTT
NA	NA	TRBJ1-5	TRBV6-6	CASSYSGGNQPQHF	TGTGCCAGCAGTTACTCAGGGGGCAATCAGCCCCAGCATTTT
NA	NA	TRBJ2-7	TRBV11-2	CASSLDVSVYEQYF	TGTGCCAGCAGCTTAGATGTGTCCGTCTACGAGCAGTACTTC
TRBD2	NA	TRBJ2-3	TRBV9	CASSISGGAISGTDTQYF	TGTGCCAGCAGCATCAGCGGGGGGGCCATTTCGGGCACAGATACGCAGTATTTT
NA	NA	TRBJ1-2	TRBV7-9	CASSRNYGYTF	TGTGCCAGCAGTCGTAACTATGGCTACACCTTC
TRBD1	NA	TRBJ2-7	TRBV5-1	CASSRTGRTYEQYF	TGCGCCAGCAGCAGGACAGGGAGAACCTACGAGCAGTACTTC
NA	NA	TRBJ1-6	TRBV27	CASSRGHLYNSPLHF	TGTGCCAGCAGTAGGGGACACCTCTATAATTCACCCCTCCACTTT
NA	NA	TRBJ2-1	TRBV9	CASSTRSTDYNEQFF	TGTGCCAGCAGCACCCGGTCGACAGACTACAATGAGCAGTTCTTC